The 28 T cell receptor beta chains reported below all come from one sample, sequenced in a study of beta chain features in type 1 diabetes. The study's findings and limits: There was a moderate but significant shortening of TCRB CDR3s in all four CD4+ subsets of Type 1 diabetes patients.

Their antigens are not known. The authors reverse transcribed all of the isolated RNA, so sequencing captured expressed TCRB transcripts. Some clones are missing from TCRdb's copy, which holds only in-frame ones; the method was immunoSEQ multiplex PCR. The sample consists of a few hundred thousand clones, around 12% of them appearing once. The sequenced material came from naive CD4+ T cells from blood. The receptor source for this set is a woman under 30 with type 1 diabetes.

The gene calls are TRBV11-2 and TRBJ2-3; 12 bases align to TRBD2. Germline assignment: CDR1 SGHAT and CDR2 FQNNGV. V was clipped by 5 bases and J by 14 bases; unmatched bases: 17. The CDR3 contains 16 residues. In DNA form, the CDR3 reads TGTGCCAGCAGCCAACCGGACAGGGTCGCTAGCGGGAGGGTGTATTTT. Residues: CASSQPDRVASGRVYF.

The chain couples TRBV5-1 to TRBJ2-7, with 10 bases aligning to TRBD1. This CDR3 contains 14 residues. CDR1 is SGHRS, CDR2 YFSETQ, per germline. J was trimmed by 6 bases and V by 4 bases; bases with no gene match: 7. The CDR3 nucleotides read TGCGCCAGCAGCCCGCGGACAGGGGGTGGCGAGCAGTACTTC. Residues: CASSPRTGGGEQYF.

The chain is built from TRBV4-1 and TRBJ2-2; TRBD1 might be the D (6 bases). CDR3 length equals 16 residues. Germline lookup yields CDR1 MGHRA and CDR2 YSYEKL. The ends were cut back, 8 bases at V and 1 base at J, with 17 bases in the middle. The CDR3 bases are TGCGCCAGCCACGTAGGGCAGGGGAGGAACACCGGGGAGCTGTTTTTT. Its protein product is CASHVGQGRNTGELFF.

The CDR3 bases are TGTGCCAGCAGTTACAAGGGAGGGACCCAGTACTTC. It yields the protein CASSYKGGTQYF. The chain combines TRBV6-5 with TRBJ2-5, with TRBD2 as a possible D gene (6 bases). Germline V gene sequence: CDR1 MNHEY, CDR2 SVGAGI. The CDR3 covers 12 residues. V was shortened by 2 bases and J by 7 bases, with 8 bases between the two germline ends.

This clone was counted between two and nine times. V gene TRBV29-1 combines with J gene TRBJ2-7, with D maybe TRBD2 (6 bases). Trimming shortened V by 4 bases and J by 5 bases, and 12 bases separated the two germline ends. CDR3 length: 12 amino acids. Germline V gives CDR1 SQVTM, CDR2 ANQGSEA. CDR3 region: CSVGRVWDEQYF. Written as DNA, the CDR3 is TGCAGCGTTGGGAGGGTATGGGACGAGCAGTACTTC.

This clone was picked up a small number of times. The chain carries TRBV4-2 and TRBJ2-1; 10 bases align to TRBD2. Trimming removed 3 bases from V and 6 bases from J; junction bases left unmatched: 2. The CDR3 sequence is 14 residues long. From germline, CDR1 is LGHNA and CDR2 YNFKEQ. The DNA of the CDR3 is TGTGCCAGCAGCCAGGGACTAGCGTCCAATGAGCAGTTCTTC. The encoded protein is CASSQGLASNEQFF.

The rearrangement uses TRBV30 and TRBJ2-2, with 8 bases fitting TRBD2. The CDR3 contains 16 residues. Losses at the gene ends were 3 bases for V and 3 bases for J; bases not matched to a gene: 9. The germline CDR1 and CDR2 sequences are GTSNPN and SVGIG (reference sequence). The CDR3 loop is CAWRALRAGDTGELFF. The CDR3 DNA is TGTGCCTGGAGGGCATTAAGAGCGGGAGACACCGGGGAGCTGTTTTTT.

This clone has a handful of counts. The V and J genes are TRBV19 and TRBJ1-4, with D perhaps TRBD1 (5 bases). V was shortened by 7 bases and J by 4 bases, with 13 bases between the two germline ends. The CDR3 is 14 amino acids. Germline CDR1 LNHDA, CDR2 SQIVND (reference sequence). As DNA, the CDR3 is TGTGCCAGTAAGTTGCAGGGAAGTAATGAAAAACTGTTTTTT. It specifies CASKLQGSNEKLFF.

The chain uses TRBV6-5 and TRBJ2-2, with 7 bases identical to TRBD1. The CDR3 spans 15 residues. Germline CDR1 reads MNHEY; CDR2 reads SVGAGI. J lost 6 bases, V lost 2 bases, and 6 bases had no gene match. The CDR3 DNA reads TGTGCCAGCAGTTACCGTAACAGGGGCGCCGGGGAGCTGTTTTTT. Its translation is CASSYRNRGAGELFF.

This clone was detected a few times. This chain uses TRBV7-2 with TRBJ2-5; TRBD1 might be the D (5 bases). Trimming pared 4 bases from V and 2 bases from J, leaving 8 bases between. Germline V gene data show CDR1 as SGHTA and CDR2 as FQGNSA. CDR3 length: 13 amino acids. The CDR3 loop reads CASSSDSQETQYF. In nucleotides, the CDR3 is TGTGCCAGCAGCTCCGACAGTCAAGAGACCCAGTACTTC.

In its sample, this clone was seen a few times. This chain uses TRBV7-2 with TRBJ2-2; TRBD2 might be the D (6 bases). The CDR3 loop spans 15 amino acids. Germline-derived CDR1 and CDR2 are SGHTA and FQGNSA. V gave up 5 bases and J gave up 9 bases, with 19 bases separating them. The CDR3 loop reads CASSPGTPFGRELFF. CDR3 nucleotide sequence: TGTGCCAGCAGCCCAGGGACTCCATTTGGGCGGGAGCTGTTTTTT.

This rearrangement joins TRBV7-2 to TRBJ2-3, with 8 bases matching TRBD2. Germline V CDR1 and CDR2: SGHTA, FQGNSA. The V and J ends lost 5 bases and 0 bases, in that order; junction bases with no gene match: 4. This CDR3 has 15 residues. The CDR3 is CASSPGLGSTDTQYF. In DNA form, the CDR3 reads TGTGCCAGCAGCCCGGGACTAGGAAGCACAGATACGCAGTATTTT.

This clone was counted only a few times. The chain employs TRBV4-2 and TRBJ2-5; 8 bases fit TRBD2. Germline V gene data show CDR1 as LGHNA and CDR2 as YNFKEQ. The V segment lost 0 bases and the J segment 4 bases; nucleotides outside the gene matches: 4. The CDR3 consists of 15 residues. The CDR3 protein is CASSQDPTSGETQYF. As DNA, the CDR3 is TGTGCCAGCAGCCAAGATCCAACTAGCGGAGAGACCCAGTACTTC.

V and J are TRBV5-4 and TRBJ2-6; tentative D call: TRBD2 (5 bases). The CDR3 runs to 14 residues. Trimming cost V 7 bases and J 1 base, with 9 bases left between them. The germline V gene encodes CDR1 SGHNT and CDR2 YYREEE (reference sequence). DNA of the CDR3: TGTGCCAGCGGGAGTGAGTCTGGGGCCAACGTCCTGACTTTC. It translates to CASGSESGANVLTF.

The genes are TRBV7-2 and TRBJ2-3; no definite D call. Germline values: CDR1 SGHTA, CDR2 FQGNSA. Trimming stripped 0 bases from V and 5 bases from J, with 9 bases between. The CDR3 sequence is 14 residues long. CDR3 DNA sequence: TGTGCCAGCAGCTTAGCCCAGCGCGGAGATACGCAGTATTTT. Translated: CASSLAQRGDTQYF.

This clone was detected a few times. V gene TRBV9 combines with J gene TRBJ2-1; perhaps TRBD1 as D (6 bases). The CDR3 sequence is 15 residues long. Trimming stripped 0 bases from V and 4 bases from J, with 11 bases between. Germline lookup yields CDR1 SGDLS and CDR2 YYNGEE. The CDR3 nucleotides read TGTGCCAGCAGCGTAGGGGGGCAACCGTACAATGAGCAGTTCTTC. Translation gives CASSVGGQPYNEQFF.

This chain connects TRBV16 to TRBJ2-1; D is ambiguous. The V gene's germline CDR1 is KGHSY and CDR2 FQNENV. The CDR3 has 12 amino acids. Trimming stripped 0 bases from V and 8 bases from J, with 5 bases between. The CDR3 sequence: CASSQSSDEQFF. Here the CDR3 DNA reads TGTGCCAGCAGCCAATCCTCGGATGAGCAGTTCTTC. Using reference TRBV16 and TRBJ2-1 for the parts outside the CDR3, the full variable domain is GEEVAQTPKHLVRGEGQKAKLYCAPIKGHSYVFWYQQVLKNEFKFLISFQNENVFDETGMPKERFSAKCLPNSPCSLEIQATKLEDSAVYFCASSQSSDEQFFGPGTRLTVL.

The genes are TRBV4-2 and TRBJ2-1; 7 bases fit TRBD2. This CDR3 comprises 17 residues. CDR1 is LGHNA and CDR2 is YNFKEQ in the germline V gene. Trimming cost V 1 base and J 8 bases; bases outside gene matches: 14. DNA for the CDR3: TGTGCCAGCAGCCAAGCGGGCCTAGCGGCCTTTGGGGATGAGCAGTTCTTC. This translates into CASSQAGLAAFGDEQFF.

V usage is TRBV11-3 and J usage is TRBJ2-5; the match to TRBD1 covers 8 bases. Germline loops: CDR1 SGHNT, CDR2 YENEEA. V trimming: 6 bases; J trimming: 7 bases; junction bases outside the gene matches: 10. The CDR3 consists of 14 residues. CDR3: CASSNWTGTLTQYF. The CDR3 nucleotides read TGTGCCAGCAGTAACTGGACAGGGACCCTGACCCAGTACTTC.

V gene TRBV25-1 combines with J gene TRBJ2-6; D may be TRBD1 (5 bases). The CDR3 is 15 residues long. The V gene's germline CDR1 is MGHDK and CDR2 SYGVNS. V lost 3 bases to trimming and J lost 4 bases, with 10 bases between them. The CDR3 sequence: CASSDPGIGANVLTF. The DNA for the CDR3 is TGTGCCAGCAGTGATCCAGGGATAGGGGCCAACGTCCTGACTTTC.

The chain links TRBV30 to TRBJ2-2; 8 positions agree with TRBD1. V was pared by 3 bases and J by 1 base, with 7 bases of the junction left unmatched. Per germline, CDR1 GTSNPN and CDR2 SVGIG (reference sequence). This CDR3 comprises 16 residues. The CDR3 reads CAWRAGGTGNTGELFF. For the CDR3, the DNA is TGTGCCTGGAGGGCGGGTGGGACAGGGAACACCGGGGAGCTGTTTTTT.

This clone turned up a few times. Here the CDR3 DNA reads TGTGCCAGCTCACCGGTAGGGGCCGAGCAGTACTTC. It encodes CASSPVGAEQYF. The rearrangement joins TRBV18 to TRBJ2-5, with a weak D call TRBD1 (5 bases). The J call is doubtful: the DNA matches TRBJ2-7 better. This CDR3 spans 12 amino acids. The V gene's germline CDR1 is KGHSH and CDR2 LQKENI.

The chain couples TRBV18 to TRBJ1-1; unclear D gene. Germline V lookup: CDR1 KGHSH, CDR2 LQKENI. The CDR3 covers 12 residues. V was shortened by 0 bases and J by 10 bases, with 9 bases between the two germline ends. CDR3: CASSPPNGRAFF. For the CDR3, the DNA is TGTGCCAGCTCACCACCGAATGGGCGAGCTTTCTTT.

The J gene is TRBJ2-5, the V gene TRBV6-5, with 7 bases identical to TRBD2. The germline V gene has CDR1 MNHEY and CDR2 SVGAGI. This CDR3 contains 13 residues. Trimming took 6 bases from V and 4 from J; bases not matched to a gene: 5. Written as DNA, the CDR3 is TGTGCCAGCAGGGCGGGAGCGGGAGAGACCCAGTACTTC. Its protein product is CASRAGAGETQYF.

The genes are TRBV7-2 and TRBJ2-1; 10 bases map to TRBD2. Germline values: CDR1 SGHTA, CDR2 FQGNSA. This CDR3 is 18 amino acids long. V lost 1 base and J lost 0; bases outside the gene matches: 6. DNA for the CDR3: TGTGCCAGCAGCTTAGTGGCTAGCGGGGGTAGCTCCTACAATGAGCAGTTCTTC. Amino acids: CASSLVASGGSSYNEQFF.

The table lists this clone with a few counts. CDR3 residues: CASSVSEPYNSPLHF. Written as DNA, the CDR3 is TGTGCCAGCAGCGTGTCGGAGCCCTATAATTCACCCCTCCACTTT. V gene TRBV9 combines with J gene TRBJ1-6; D remains unclear. The V gene lost 2 bases and the J gene lost 2 bases, with 8 bases spanning the gap. Germline V gene lookup returns CDR1 SGDLS and CDR2 YYNGEE. There are 15 residues in the CDR3.

The chain employs TRBV25-1 and TRBJ2-7; TRBD1 aligns across 8 bases. The CDR3 is 16 amino acids. Germline V lookup: CDR1 MGHDK, CDR2 SYGVNS. Trimming at V came to 3 bases and at J to 3 bases, leaving 10 bases not matched to a gene. The chain's CDR3 is CASSDAALGQGYEQYF. CDR3 nucleotides: TGTGCCAGCAGTGACGCCGCCCTAGGACAGGGCTACGAGCAGTACTTC.

This clone has a handful of counts. The chain couples TRBV15 to TRBJ1-1; no clear D. The germline V gene has CDR1 LNHNV and CDR2 YYDKDF (reference sequence). Trimming left V 3 bases short and J 6 bases short, with 17 bases between. CDR3 length: 15 amino acids. DNA for the CDR3: TGTGCCACCAGCAGGCCGACTTGGGAGGAAGCTGAAGCTTTCTTT. This gives the protein CATSRPTWEEAEAFF.